This TCR beta chain was sequenced during a study of breast tumors, draining lymph nodes, adjacent tissues. TCRdb reprocessed the multiplex PCR reads via MiXCR and lists one record per CDR3 protein. The sample contains under 350,000 distinct CDR3 sequences, 30% of which appear only once. Germline V gene lookup returns CDR1 MNHNS and CDR2 SASEGT. The CDR3 loop spans 16 amino acids. Axillary draining lymph nodes of breast cancer patients supplied the node samples. Of note for this clonotype: What it binds is not known. One junction end does not reproduce the germline sequence, and a read error may be involved.

Study outcomes and limitations: Tumor T cell lymph node origin was a supported hypothesis, not proven. Tumor repertoires ranked between lymph nodes and nontumor tissue in diversity, with V and J gene preferences. The data were judged consistent with most tumor T cells coming from lymph node and expanding in tumor.

The source is a female donor with breast cancer. Some clones in this sample may be carry-over from other donors' samples. The chain has TRBV6-1 and TRBJ1-2; 7 positions agree with TRBD1. What was sequenced was axillary lymph node tissue. The DNA of the CDR3 is TGTGCCAGCAGTCAAGCGACGACAGGGCCCTTCTATGGCTACACCTTC. Protein sequence: CASSQATTGPFYGYTF.